One sample yielded the 26 T cell receptor beta chains listed below, sequenced in a study of T cell responses to AZD1222 COVID-19 vaccine. Produced via immunoSEQ multiplex PCR; TCRdb's table is partial and in-frame only. The sample contains some 150,000 clones, 88% of which appear only once. The sample here was peripheral blood, taken on day 0 of MenACWY control vaccination. The receptor set was obtained from an adult in good health.

The genes are TRBV20-1 and TRBJ2-1, with 15 bases matching TRBD2. With 3 bases clipped from V and 6 bases from J, the junction kept 12 bases outside the gene matches. This CDR3 spans 18 amino acids. Per the germline V gene, CDR1 is DFQATT and CDR2 is SNEGSKA (reference sequence). In nucleotides, the CDR3 is TGCAGTGCTAGTTTTCACTGGGGACTAGCGGGAGGAGGCAATGAGCAGTTCTTC. Translated, it gives CSASFHWGLAGGGNEQFF.

In this sample, this clone turned up once. This chain links TRBV24-1 with TRBJ2-1; tentatively, D is TRBD1 (5 bases). Trimming took off 5 bases at V and 0 bases at J, with 28 bases between the two ends. This CDR3 has 21 residues. Looked up from germline, CDR1 is KGHDR and CDR2 is SFDVKD. The CDR3, as DNA: TGTGCCACCAGTGCCAGTCCAGGCAGGGAAGAGCCCTATCGCTCCTACAATGAGCAGTTCTTC. The encoded protein is CATSASPGREEPYRSYNEQFF.

This clone was recorded a few times. This rearrangement joins TRBV28 to TRBJ1-6; the D is unclear. V was clipped by 6 bases and J by 7 bases, with 13 bases between them. Germline CDR1 reads MDHEN; CDR2 reads SYDVKM. The CDR3 contains 14 residues. CDR3 coding DNA: TGTGCCAGCAGCGCCGCTGGGAGGAATTCACCCCTCCACTTT. Residues: CASSAAGRNSPLHF.

The chain recombines TRBV25-1 with TRBJ2-7; no definite D call. Trimming pared 2 bases from V and 3 bases from J, leaving 2 bases between. The germline V gene encodes CDR1 MGHDK and CDR2 SYGVNS. This CDR3 has 11 amino acids. CDR3 bases: TGTGCCAGCAGTGAAAACTACGAGCAGTACTTC. Amino acid sequence: CASSENYEQYF.

The chain joins TRBV5-6 to TRBJ1-1; no reliable D call. The V gene's germline CDR1 is SGHDT and CDR2 YYEEEE. Deletions cut 4 bases from V and 3 bases from J, with 4 bases between. The CDR3 loop spans 11 amino acids. CDR3 DNA sequence: TGTGCCAGCAGCCAGTACACTGAAGCTTTCTTT. Its protein product is CASSQYTEAFF.

The rearrangement links TRBV4-1 to TRBJ1-3, with D unresolved. Trimming shortened V by 3 bases and J by 0 bases, and 15 bases separated the two germline ends. CDR1 is MGHRA, CDR2 YSYEKL, per germline. This CDR3 is built from 17 residues. Here the CDR3 DNA reads TGCGCCAGCAGCCACTTAGGGCGGGAGATCTCTGGAAACACCATATATTTT. Its translation is CASSHLGREISGNTIYF.

Note on this clone: This same CDR3 is encoded by further DNA sequences in the sample. This chain links TRBV28 with TRBJ2-7, with 7 bases fitting TRBD1. In germline, CDR1 is MDHEN, CDR2 SYDVKM. This CDR3 spans 14 amino acids. V lost 3 bases and J lost 0; bases outside the gene matches: 2. The CDR3 DNA reads TGTGCCAGCAGTTTGACAGGGCCCTCCTACGAGCAGTACTTC. Its translation is CASSLTGPSYEQYF.

The CDR3 bases are TGCGCCAGCAGCTTGGAAAGGGTTCACTCCGGCTACACCTTC. Protein product: CASSLERVHSGYTF. This chain joins TRBV5-1 and TRBJ1-2; D ambiguous. The CDR3 consists of 14 residues. Trimming cost V 0 bases and J 8 bases, with 14 bases left between them. Germline lookup yields CDR1 SGHRS and CDR2 YFSETQ.

V usage is TRBV24-1 and J usage is TRBJ1-5; the D is unclear. Germline V gene data show CDR1 as KGHDR and CDR2 as SFDVKD. This CDR3 spans 14 amino acids. V gave up 0 bases and J gave up 5 bases, with 7 bases separating them. For the CDR3, the DNA is TGTGCCACCAGTGATTTGGACACGGATCAGCCCCAGCATTTT. Translating gives CATSDLDTDQPQHF.

The chain couples TRBV30 to TRBJ1-5, with D maybe TRBD1 (5 bases). CDR3 size: 12 residues. Germline CDR1 is GTSNPN and CDR2 is SVGIG (reference sequence). Trimming took off 2 bases at V and 5 bases at J, with 7 bases between the two ends. Written as DNA, the CDR3 is TGTGCCTGGAGTTTACAGGATCAGCCCCAGCATTTT. This sequence encodes CAWSLQDQPQHF.

The genes are TRBV7-9 and TRBJ2-2, with 9 bases identical to TRBD1. The V gene's germline CDR1 is SEHNR and CDR2 FQNEAQ (reference sequence). The CDR3 loop spans 15 amino acids. Losses at the gene ends were 8 bases for V and 0 bases for J; bases not matched to a gene: 4. CDR3 nucleotides: TGTGCCAGCGACGGGACAGGGCCGAACACCGGGGAGCTGTTTTTT. Its translation is CASDGTGPNTGELFF.

The chain employs TRBV6-2 or TRBV6-3 and TRBJ2-7; D remains ambiguous. Germline assignment: CDR1 MNHEY and CDR2 SVGEGT. Trimming removed 3 bases at V and 4 bases at J, with 10 bases between. CDR3 length: 13 amino acids. CDR3 in DNA: TGTGCCAGCAGTTATTCCTGGAATTACGAGCAGTACTTC. This gives the protein CASSYSWNYEQYF.

V usage is TRBV28 and J usage is TRBJ1-5; 7 bases are a match to TRBD1. CDR1 and CDR2 (germline): MDHEN, SYDVKM. This CDR3 contains 15 residues. The V gene end was trimmed by 4 bases and the J gene end by 2 bases; junction bases not matched to a gene: 5. The CDR3 DNA reads as TGTGCCAGCAGTTCCCCCGACAGGGGCAATCAGCCCCAGCATTTT. Translation: CASSSPDRGNQPQHF.

This clone has a single count. The rearrangement joins TRBV27 to TRBJ1-1; D gene uncertain. Per the germline V gene, CDR1 is MNHEY and CDR2 is SMNVEV (reference sequence). CDR3 size: 15 residues. Trimming removed 5 bases from V and 4 bases from J, with 17 bases in between. The CDR3 coding sequence is TGTGCCAGCAGTCCGAAAACCGGTGGAGGCACTGAAGCTTTCTTT. Encoded protein: CASSPKTGGGTEAFF.

This clone showed up just a few times. V is TRBV6-6 and J is TRBJ1-1; D gene uncertain. The V gene's germline CDR1 is MNHNY and CDR2 SVGAGI (reference sequence). V was pared by 1 base and J by 2 bases, with 5 bases between. CDR3 length equals 13 residues. The CDR3 sequence is CASSYYGNTEAFF. The CDR3 DNA reads as TGTGCCAGCAGTTACTATGGAAACACTGAAGCTTTCTTT.

The V gene is TRBV19, the J gene TRBJ2-1; 9 nucleotides match TRBD2. Germline lookup yields CDR1 LNHDA and CDR2 SQIVND (reference sequence). The J segment lost 6 bases and the V segment lost 8 bases, leaving 11 bases of the junction unmatched. This CDR3 region has 15 residues. CDR3 coding DNA: TGTGCCAGTTTAAATGCGGGAGGGCCTATCAATGAGCAGTTCTTC. Protein sequence: CASLNAGGPINEQFF.

This chain joins TRBV14 and TRBJ1-2; D not certain. Per the germline V gene, CDR1 is SGHDN and CDR2 is FVKESK. V lost 0 bases, J lost 8 bases, and 7 bases lay in between. The length of the CDR3 is 12 residues. The DNA of the CDR3 is TGTGCCAGCAGCCAAGAGCCGGGCGGCTACACCTTC. Residues: CASSQEPGGYTF.

The chain recombines TRBV9 with TRBJ1-2; D gene uncertain. V was pared by 3 bases and J by 5 bases, with 14 bases between. Germline lookup yields CDR1 SGDLS and CDR2 YYNGEE. The CDR3 is 14 residues long. The CDR3 nucleotides are TGTGCCAGCAGCGCCGGACGAGGCCAATATGGCTACACCTTC. Translation gives CASSAGRGQYGYTF.

The rearrangement joins TRBV21-1 to TRBJ2-1; TRBD2, the table's D call, lacks a check against the DNA. TRBV21-1 is marked as a pseudogene. CDR3 length: 19 residues. The CDR3 bases are TGTGCCAGCAGCAAAGTGGATGTGACTAGTGCTAGCTCCTACAATGAGCAGTTCTTC. It encodes CASSKVDVTSASSYNEQFF.

The V gene is TRBV11-3, the J gene TRBJ2-1; the match to TRBD2 covers 9 bases. After removal of 0 bases from V and 0 bases from J, the junction contained 0 bases not matched to a gene. This CDR3 is built from 16 residues. Germline V gene data show CDR1 as SGHNT and CDR2 as YENEEA. Here the CDR3 DNA reads TGTGCCAGCAGCTTAGATAGCGGGGGCTCCTACAATGAGCAGTTCTTC. Amino acid sequence: CASSLDSGGSYNEQFF.

V gene TRBV9 combines with J gene TRBJ2-3; TRBD2 matches 13 bases. The CDR3 has 19 amino acids. Germline V gene data show CDR1 as SGDLS and CDR2 as YYNGEE. V was pared by 4 bases and J by 3 bases, with 14 bases of the junction left unmatched. The CDR3 nucleotides read TGTGCCAGCAGCCCAAGTAGGACTAGCGGGAGCATGGGAACAGATACGCAGTATTTT. Translation: CASSPSRTSGSMGTDTQYF.

The chain uses TRBV5-1 and TRBJ1-2; 8 nucleotides match TRBD1. The germline V gene has CDR1 SGHRS and CDR2 YFSETQ. The CDR3 has 15 residues. J gave up 0 bases and V 2 bases, and 3 bases lay outside the gene matches. This CDR3 is CASSLQGGTNYGYTF. CDR3 coding DNA: TGCGCCAGCAGCTTACAGGGGGGGACTAACTATGGCTACACCTTC.

The chain links TRBV20-1 to TRBJ2-3; D is ambiguous. This CDR3 spans 14 amino acids. Trimming stripped 4 bases from V and 0 bases from J, with 11 bases between. Germline V gene data show CDR1 as DFQATT and CDR2 as SNEGSKA (reference sequence). This CDR3 is CSATDSSSTDTQYF. CDR3 bases: TGCAGTGCTACTGATTCGTCTAGCACAGATACGCAGTATTTT.

The chain carries TRBV4-2 and TRBJ2-7; TRBD1 is a possible D gene (5 bases). Trimming removed 0 bases at V and 4 bases at J, with 10 bases between. Germline CDR1 is LGHNA and CDR2 is YNFKEQ. The CDR3 runs 14 residues. In nucleotides, the CDR3 is TGTGCCAGCAGCCAAGAAGGGGATTGGTACGAGCAGTACTTC. Translation: CASSQEGDWYEQYF.

This clone was counted a single time. This chain connects TRBV11-3 to TRBJ2-5; 12 bases fit TRBD1. This CDR3 spans 17 amino acids. In germline, CDR1 is SGHNT, CDR2 YENEEA. With V trimmed by 1 base and J by 5 bases, 8 bases remained unmatched. Here the CDR3 DNA reads TGTGCCAGCAGCTTAGTGATGGGACAGGGGGCCGGTGAGACCCAGTACTTC. Encoded protein: CASSLVMGQGAGETQYF.

The genes are TRBV13 and TRBJ2-7; TRBD2 aligns across 8 bases. CDR1 is PRHDT and CDR2 is FYEKMQ in the germline V gene (reference sequence). CDR3 size: 13 residues. V shed 6 bases and J 5 bases; nucleotides not matched to a gene: 6. CDR3 in DNA: TGTGCCAGCAGACTTCGGGAGGGACACGAGCAGTACTTC. This sequence encodes CASRLREGHEQYF. The full variable domain, with the rest looked up from reference TRBV13 and TRBJ2-7, is AAGVIQSPRHLIKEKRETATLKCYPIPRHDTVYWYQQGPGQDPQFLISFYEKMQSDKGSIPDRFSAQQFSDYHSELNMSSLELGDSALYFCASRLREGHEQYFGPGTRLTVT.